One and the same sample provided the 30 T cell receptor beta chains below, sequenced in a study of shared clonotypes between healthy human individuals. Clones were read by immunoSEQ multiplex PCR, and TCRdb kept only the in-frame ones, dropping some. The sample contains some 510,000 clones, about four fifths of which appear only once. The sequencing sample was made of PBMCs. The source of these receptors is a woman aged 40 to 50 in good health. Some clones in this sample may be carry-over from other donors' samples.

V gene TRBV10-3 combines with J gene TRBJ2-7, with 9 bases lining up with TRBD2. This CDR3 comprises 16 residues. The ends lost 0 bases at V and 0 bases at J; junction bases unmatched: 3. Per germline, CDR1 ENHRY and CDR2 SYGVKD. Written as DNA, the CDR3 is TGTGCCATCAGTGAGTCGGAGACTAGCGGCTCCTACGAGCAGTACTTC. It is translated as CAISESETSGSYEQYF.

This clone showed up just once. DNA for the CDR3: TGTGCCAGCAGCGAGACTAGCGGGAGGGCCCTCAATGAGCAGTTCTTC. Translated: CASSETSGRALNEQFF. The chain links TRBV9 to TRBJ2-1, with 14 bases that match TRBD2. The CDR3 is made up of 16 amino acids. The germline V gene has CDR1 SGDLS and CDR2 YYNGEE. The J segment lost 6 bases and the V segment lost 3 bases, leaving 5 bases of the junction unmatched.

In DNA, the CDR3 is TGTGCCAGCAGCTTGGGCACTATCAACACTGAAGCTTTCTTT. This gives the protein CASSLGTINTEAFF. The chain couples TRBV5-5 to TRBJ1-1; the D is unclear. This CDR3 is 14 amino acids long. Germline assignment: CDR1 SGHKS and CDR2 YYEKEE (reference sequence). V shed 0 bases and J shed 2 bases, with 8 bases lying between them.

Here the CDR3 DNA reads TGCGCCAGCAGTGAGACAACCGGGACAGGGGGAACCTACGAGCAGTACTTC. Residues: CASSETTGTGGTYEQYF. This chain uses TRBV10-2 with TRBJ2-7; 11 bases agree with TRBD1. The germline CDR1 and CDR2 sequences are WSHSY and SAAADI. The CDR3 is 17 residues long. The ends lost 2 bases at V and 2 bases at J; junction bases unmatched: 8.

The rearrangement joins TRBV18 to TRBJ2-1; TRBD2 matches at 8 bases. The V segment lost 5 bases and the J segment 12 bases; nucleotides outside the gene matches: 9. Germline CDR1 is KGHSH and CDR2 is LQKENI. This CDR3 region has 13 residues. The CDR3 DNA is TGTGCCAGCTCAAGGGACCCCGCGGGAGGGCAGTTCTTC. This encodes CASSRDPAGGQFF.

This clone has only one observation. CDR3 loop: CASSPSRMGFQQAFF. In nucleotides, the CDR3 is TGTGCCAGCAGTCCCTCCCGGATGGGCTTCCAGCAAGCTTTCTTT. The V and J genes are TRBV28 and TRBJ1-1; no firm D call. Trimming pared 5 bases from V and 9 bases from J, leaving 22 bases between. Germline lookup yields CDR1 MDHEN and CDR2 SYDVKM. The CDR3 is 15 residues long.

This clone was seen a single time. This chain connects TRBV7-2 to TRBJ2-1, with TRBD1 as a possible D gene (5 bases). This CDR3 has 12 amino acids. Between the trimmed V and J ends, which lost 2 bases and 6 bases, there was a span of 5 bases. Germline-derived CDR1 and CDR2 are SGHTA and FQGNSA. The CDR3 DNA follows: TGTGCCAGCAGCTTACAGGGCAATGAGCAGTTCTTC. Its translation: CASSLQGNEQFF.

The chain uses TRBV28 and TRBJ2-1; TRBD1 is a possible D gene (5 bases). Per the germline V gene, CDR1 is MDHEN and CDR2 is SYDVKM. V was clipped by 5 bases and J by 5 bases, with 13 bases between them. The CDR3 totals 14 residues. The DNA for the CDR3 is TGTGCCAGCAGTCCTATGGACATTGACAATGAGCAGTTCTTC. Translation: CASSPMDIDNEQFF.

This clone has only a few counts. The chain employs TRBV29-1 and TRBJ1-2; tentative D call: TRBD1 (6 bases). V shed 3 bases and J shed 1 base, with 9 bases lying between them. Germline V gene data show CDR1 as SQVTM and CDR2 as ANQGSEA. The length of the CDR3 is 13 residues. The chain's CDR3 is CSVDRDINYGYTF. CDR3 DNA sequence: TGCAGCGTTGACAGGGACATTAACTATGGCTACACCTTC.

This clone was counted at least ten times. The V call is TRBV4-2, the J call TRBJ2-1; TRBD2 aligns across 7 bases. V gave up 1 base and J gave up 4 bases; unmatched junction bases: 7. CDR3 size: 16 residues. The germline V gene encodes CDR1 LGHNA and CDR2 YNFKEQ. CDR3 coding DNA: TGTGCCAGCAGCCAAGGATCTAGCGGAGATTACAATGAGCAGTTCTTC. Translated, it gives CASSQGSSGDYNEQFF.

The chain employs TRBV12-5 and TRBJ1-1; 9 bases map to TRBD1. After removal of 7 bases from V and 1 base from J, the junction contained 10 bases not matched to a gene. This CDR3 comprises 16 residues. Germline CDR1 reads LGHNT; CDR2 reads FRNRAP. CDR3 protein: CASVPGTGKGNTEAFF. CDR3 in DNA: TGTGCTAGTGTTCCCGGGACAGGGAAGGGGAACACTGAAGCTTTCTTT.

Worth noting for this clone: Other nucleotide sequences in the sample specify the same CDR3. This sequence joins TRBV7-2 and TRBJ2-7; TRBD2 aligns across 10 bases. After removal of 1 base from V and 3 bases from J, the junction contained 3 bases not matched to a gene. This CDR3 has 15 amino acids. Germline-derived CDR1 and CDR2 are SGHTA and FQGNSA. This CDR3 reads CASSLGTSGYYEQYF. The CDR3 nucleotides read TGTGCCAGCAGCTTAGGGACTAGCGGATACTACGAGCAGTACTTC.

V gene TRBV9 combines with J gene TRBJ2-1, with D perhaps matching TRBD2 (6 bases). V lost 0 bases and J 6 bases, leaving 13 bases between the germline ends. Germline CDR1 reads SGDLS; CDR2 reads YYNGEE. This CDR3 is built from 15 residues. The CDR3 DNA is TGTGCCAGCAGCGTAGGCGGTAGCGGCCTCAATGAGCAGTTCTTC. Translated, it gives CASSVGGSGLNEQFF.

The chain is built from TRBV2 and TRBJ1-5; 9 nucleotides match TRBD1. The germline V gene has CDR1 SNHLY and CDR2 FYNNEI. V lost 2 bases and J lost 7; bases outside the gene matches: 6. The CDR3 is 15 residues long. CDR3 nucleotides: TGTGCCAGCAGTGAAACAGGGGGCGTTGGGCAGCCCCAGCATTTT. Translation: CASSETGGVGQPQHF.

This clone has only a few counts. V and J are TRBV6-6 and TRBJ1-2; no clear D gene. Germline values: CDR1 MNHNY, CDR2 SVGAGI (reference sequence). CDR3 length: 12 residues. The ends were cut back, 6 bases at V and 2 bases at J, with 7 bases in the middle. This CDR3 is CASSPGNYGYTF. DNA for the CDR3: TGTGCCAGCAGCCCCGGAAACTATGGCTACACCTTC.

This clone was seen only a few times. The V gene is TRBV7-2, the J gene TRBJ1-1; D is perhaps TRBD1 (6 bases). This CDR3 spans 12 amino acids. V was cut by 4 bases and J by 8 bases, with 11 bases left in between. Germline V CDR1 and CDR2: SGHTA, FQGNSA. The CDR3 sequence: CASSSPGTEAFF. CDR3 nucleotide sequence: TGTGCCAGCAGCTCACCCGGGACAGAAGCTTTCTTT.

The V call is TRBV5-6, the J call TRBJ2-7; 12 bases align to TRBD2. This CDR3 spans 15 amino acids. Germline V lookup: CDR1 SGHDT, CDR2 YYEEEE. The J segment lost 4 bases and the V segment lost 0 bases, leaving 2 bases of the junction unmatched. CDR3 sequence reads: CASSLVLAGGYEQYF. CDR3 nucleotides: TGTGCCAGCAGCTTGGTTCTAGCGGGAGGGTACGAGCAGTACTTC.

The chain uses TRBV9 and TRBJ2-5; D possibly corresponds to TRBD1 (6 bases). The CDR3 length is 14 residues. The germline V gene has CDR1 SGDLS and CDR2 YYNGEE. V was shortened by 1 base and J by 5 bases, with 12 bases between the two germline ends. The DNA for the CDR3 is TGTGCCAGCAGCGTAATGGGGGCCGGTGAGACCCAGTACTTC. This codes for CASSVMGAGETQYF. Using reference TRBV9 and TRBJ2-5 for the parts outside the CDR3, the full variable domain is DSGVTQTPKHLITATGQRVTLRCSPRSGDLSVYWYQQSLDQGLQFLIQYYNGEERAKGNILERFSAQQFPDLHSELNLSSLELGDSALYFCASSVMGAGETQYFGPGTRLLVL.

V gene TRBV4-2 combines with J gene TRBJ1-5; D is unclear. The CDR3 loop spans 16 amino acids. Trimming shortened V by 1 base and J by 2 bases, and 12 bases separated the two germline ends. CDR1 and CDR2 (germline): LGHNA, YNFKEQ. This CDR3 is CASSQGDLGRNQPQHF. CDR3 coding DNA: TGTGCCAGCAGCCAAGGCGACCTTGGACGCAATCAGCCCCAGCATTTT.

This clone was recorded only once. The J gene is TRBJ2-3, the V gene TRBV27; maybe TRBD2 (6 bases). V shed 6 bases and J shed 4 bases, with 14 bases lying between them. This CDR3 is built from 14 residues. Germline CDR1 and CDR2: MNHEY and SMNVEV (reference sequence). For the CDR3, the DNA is TGTGCCAGCAGCCGGACGAGGGAGGCAGATACGCAGTATTTT. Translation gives CASSRTREADTQYF.

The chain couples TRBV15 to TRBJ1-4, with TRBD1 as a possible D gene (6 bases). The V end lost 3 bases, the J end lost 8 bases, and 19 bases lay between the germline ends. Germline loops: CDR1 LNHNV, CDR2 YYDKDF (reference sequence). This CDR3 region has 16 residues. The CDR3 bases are TGTGCCACCAGCAGTTTCGTAGGGGGAGGAGTAGAAAAACTGTTTTTT. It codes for CATSSFVGGGVEKLFF.

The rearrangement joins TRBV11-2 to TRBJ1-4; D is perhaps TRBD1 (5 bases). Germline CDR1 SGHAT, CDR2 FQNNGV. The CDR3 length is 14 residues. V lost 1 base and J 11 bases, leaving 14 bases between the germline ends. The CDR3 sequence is CASSLVGVADKLFF. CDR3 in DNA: TGTGCCAGCAGCTTAGTAGGGGTTGCTGATAAACTGTTTTTT.

Here the CDR3 DNA reads TGTGCCAGCAGTTCCCCAGCGGGTCCTCTAAACTCTGGAAACACCATATATTTT. Its translation: CASSSPAGPLNSGNTIYF. V is TRBV27 and J is TRBJ1-3; D is unresolved. V gave up 4 bases and J gave up 0 bases, with 19 bases separating them. This CDR3 region has 18 residues. Germline V lookup: CDR1 MNHEY, CDR2 SMNVEV (reference sequence).

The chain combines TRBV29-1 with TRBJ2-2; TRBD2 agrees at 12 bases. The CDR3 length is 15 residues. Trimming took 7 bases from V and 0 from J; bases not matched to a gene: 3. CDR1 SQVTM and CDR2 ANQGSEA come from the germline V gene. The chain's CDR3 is CSAGTSGSNTGELFF. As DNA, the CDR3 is TGCAGCGCCGGGACTAGCGGGTCGAACACCGGGGAGCTGTTTTTT.

The CDR3 DNA sequence: TGTGCCAGCAGTTCGAGCAGCAGGGCGGTCAGCAATCAGCCCCAGCATTTT. Its protein is CASSSSSRAVSNQPQHF. This rearrangement joins TRBV6-9 to TRBJ1-5; D is perhaps TRBD1 (5 bases). This CDR3 region has 17 residues. CDR1 and CDR2 (germline): MNHGY, SVAAGI. Trimming took off 4 bases at V and 1 base at J, with 17 bases between the two ends.

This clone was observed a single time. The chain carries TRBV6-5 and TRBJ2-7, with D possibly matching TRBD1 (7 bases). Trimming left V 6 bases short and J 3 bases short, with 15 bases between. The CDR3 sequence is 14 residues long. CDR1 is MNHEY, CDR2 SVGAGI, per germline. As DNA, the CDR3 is TGTGCCAGCAGCCGATCAGGGGGGTTCTACGAGCAGTACTTC. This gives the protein CASSRSGGFYEQYF.

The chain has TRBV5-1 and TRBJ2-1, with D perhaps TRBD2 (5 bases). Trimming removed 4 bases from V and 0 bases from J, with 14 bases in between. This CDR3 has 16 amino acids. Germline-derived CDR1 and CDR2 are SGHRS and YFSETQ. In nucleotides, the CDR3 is TGCGCCAGCAGCCAGGACCCGGCGGGCTCCTACAATGAGCAGTTCTTC. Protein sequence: CASSQDPAGSYNEQFF.

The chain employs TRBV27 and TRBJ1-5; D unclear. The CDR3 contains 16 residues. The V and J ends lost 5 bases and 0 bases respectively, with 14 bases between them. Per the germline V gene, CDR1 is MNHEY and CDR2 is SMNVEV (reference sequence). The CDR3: CASSRKYDYSNQPQHF. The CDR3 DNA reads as TGTGCCAGCAGTCGCAAGTACGATTATAGCAATCAGCCCCAGCATTTT.

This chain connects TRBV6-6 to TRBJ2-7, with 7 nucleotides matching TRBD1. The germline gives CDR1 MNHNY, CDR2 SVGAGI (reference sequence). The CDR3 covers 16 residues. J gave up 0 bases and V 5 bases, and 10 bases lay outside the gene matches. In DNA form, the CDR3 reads TGTGCCAGCAGTGCGAGGGGGCGACCAATCTCCTACGAGCAGTACTTC. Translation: CASSARGRPISYEQYF.

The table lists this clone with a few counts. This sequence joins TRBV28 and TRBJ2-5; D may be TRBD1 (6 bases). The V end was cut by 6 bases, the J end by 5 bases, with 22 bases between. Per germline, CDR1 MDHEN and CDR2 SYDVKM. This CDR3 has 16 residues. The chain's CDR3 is CASSSTSDRSGETQYF. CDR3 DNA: TGTGCCAGCAGCTCAACTTCGGACAGATCGGGGGAGACCCAGTACTTC.